This TCR beta chain stems from a study of T-cell reconstitution after alpha-beta-depleted transplantation in children. This CDR3 comprises 11 residues. Trimming took 6 bases from V and 10 from J, leaving 11 bases between them. This clonotype has just a few counts. Preparation of the TCRbeta library used unique molecular identifiers. TCRdb analysed the PCR reads with MiXCR anew, one entry per CDR3 protein. The sample consists of about 500,000 distinct CDR3 sequences, less than 35% of them appearing once. The specimen comprised PBMCs from the stem cell graft donor, sampled from the stem cell graft. The chain is built from TRBV12-3 or TRBV12-4 and TRBJ2-3; maybe TRBD2 (5 bases). The receptor's source is a human donor who donated a stem cell graft to a child with aplastic anemia. CDR3 coding DNA: TGTGCCAGCAGCGTGGTGAGGGCGCAGTATTTT. Protein sequence: CASSVVRAQYF.